This TCR beta chain was sequenced for a study of tumor-infiltrating lymphocytes in localized non-small cell lung cancer. Study-wide results and limits: Different pieces of the same tissue went to different assays, confounding technical variation with intratumor heterogeneity.

V lost 5 bases and J lost 4, with 21 bases in between. The germline V gene has CDR1 SGHVS and CDR2 FQNEAQ. CDR3 length equals 17 residues. Notes on this clone: No antigen is known for it.

Method: immunoSEQ multiplex PCR; TCRdb's copy keeps in-frame clones and lacks some. The sample records thousands of clones, around three quarters being singletons. Sample: uninvolved lung tissue not adjacent to the tumor. The V call is TRBV7-8, the J call TRBJ1-5; D is perhaps TRBD1 (5 bases). The sequence was collected from a human donor with non-small cell lung cancer. The CDR3 loop is CASSLREWGRGNQPQHF. The CDR3, as DNA: TGTGCCAGCAGCCTCAGGGAATGGGGAAGGGGAAATCAGCCCCAGCATTTT. Full variable domain (outside the CDR3, taken from reference TRBV7-8 and TRBJ1-5): GAGVSQSPRYKVAKRGQDVALRCDPISGHVSLFWYQQALGQGPEFLTYFQNEAQLDKSGLPSDRFFAERPEGSVSTLKIQRTQQEDSAVYLCASSLREWGRGNQPQHFGDGTRLSIL.